This record concerns one T cell receptor (beta chain) sequence. The antigen is undetermined. Sequenced by immunoSEQ multiplex PCR; TCRdb stores in-frame clones only, minus some. This table has 1.5 million to 2.5 million clones, less than 95% appearing once. The data stem from a study of shared clonotypes between healthy human individuals. Whole-study results and caveats: On the whole, naive subsets had larger estimated richness than memory subsets had.

Terminally differentiated effector memory CD45RA+ cells were left out of the naive CD8 fraction, which was CD45RO-negative and positively selected for CCR7. The ends were cut back, 1 base at V and 5 bases at J, with 5 bases in the middle. The V gene's germline CDR1 is SNHLY and CDR2 FYNNEI. The CDR3 is 13 residues long. V and J are TRBV2 and TRBJ2-2; D remains unclear. The receptor was isolated from a man between 18 and 35 years old in good health. The specimen was naive CD8+ T cells sorted from blood. CDR3 DNA: TGTGCCAGCAGTGAAGGTTTGACCGGGGAGCTGTTTTTT. Encoded protein: CASSEGLTGELFF.